These T cell receptor beta chains were read from a single sample in a study of vaccination effects on CD4 cells after COVID-19. These receptors lack a known antigen. TCRdb keeps only in-frame clones here, not all; method: immunoSEQ multiplex PCR. Here the sample spans about 28,000 clones, roughly 70% being singletons. The specimen was CD4+ T cells from PBMCs cultured with HCoV-NL63 spike peptides, collected after COVID-19 vaccination. The receptors come from a human donor who received a COVID-19 vaccine. CDR3s leave out the opening cysteine and the closing phenylalanine or tryptophan. Each record gives: D gene, V gene, CDR3 protein. D genes are given only for firm matches.

>.|TRBV28
ASSLVNTEAF
>.|TRBV18
ASSPPASYEQY
>TRBD2|TRBV5-1
ASSLDGGADNEQF
>TRBD2|TRBV3-1/TRBV3-2
ASSQDFGPKRGAPETQY
>TRBD1|TRBV29-1
SVTGTGYGEQY
>.|TRBV2
ASSALDSGVDGYT
>.|TRBV3-1/TRBV3-2
ASSQQPQGYT
>.|TRBV5-1
ASSLARTVNPTQETQY
>TRBD2|TRBV3-1/TRBV3-2
ASSQDLLAGGGWF
>.|TRBV27
ASSSRAGAF
>TRBD2|TRBV11-2
ASSLSGTSFVKNIQY
>TRBD1|TRBV10-2
ASSEWNRGSLSGNTIY
>.|TRBV5-1
ASSLVRTAPVQY
>TRBD1|TRBV7-6
ASSWDRGGLKYNEQF
>.|TRBV18
ASSPETGFLAKNIQY
>.|TRBV6-5
ASGEDSSYNSPLH
>TRBD1|TRBV2
ASSVRTGGWGEQF
>TRBD2|TRBV5-1
ASSPYSGRGTDTQY
>.|TRBV2
ASVTRPTDTQY
>.|TRBV29-1
SVWDFTNEKLF
>TRBD1|TRBV30
AWTLGRGTGSYEQY
>.|TRBV7-9
ASSGRELSYGYT
>.|TRBV7-9
ASSSRGGTFANTGELF
>.|TRBV6-2/TRBV6-3
ASSSLNSPLH
>TRBD1|TRBV6-2/TRBV6-3
ASSYYGTGRNSPLH
>TRBD2|TRBV6-5
ASRASGRGDEQY
>.|TRBV6-4
ASSEDGATGELF
>.|TRBV3-1/TRBV3-2
ASSQVGESGELF
>.|TRBV6-5
ASSSSGGYNEQF
>.|TRBV25-1
ASGEGGTNEKLF
>.|TRBV5-1
ASSLQPQGGYGYT
>.|TRBV1
TSSQIRINYGYT
>.|TRBV19
ASSTRSNYGYT
>.|TRBV7-2
ASSLVSQETQY
>TRBD1|TRBV7-9
ASSPGTDNSPLH
>.|TRBV9
ASSHMSGSHEQY
>.|TRBV18
ASSPGIGNIQY
>.|TRBV9
ASSSTGSEGDTQY
>TRBD1|TRBV6-5
ASSYPGQGSEQY
>.|TRBV28
ASSLTLRNEQF
>.|TRBV9
ASSVGAGSGETQY
>.|TRBV5-8
ASSLYRHYEQY
>.|TRBV2
ASRGGSGPYSPLH